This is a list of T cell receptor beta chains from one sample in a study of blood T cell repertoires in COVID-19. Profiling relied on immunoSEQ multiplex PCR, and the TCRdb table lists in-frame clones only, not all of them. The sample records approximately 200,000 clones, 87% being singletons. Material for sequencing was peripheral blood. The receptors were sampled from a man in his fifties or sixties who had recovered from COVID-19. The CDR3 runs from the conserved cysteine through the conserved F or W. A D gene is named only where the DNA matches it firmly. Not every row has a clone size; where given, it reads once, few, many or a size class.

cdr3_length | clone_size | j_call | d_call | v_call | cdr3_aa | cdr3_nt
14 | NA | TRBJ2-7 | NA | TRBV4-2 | CASSQDRQDYEQYF | TGTGCCAGCAGCCAAGATAGGCAGGACTACGAGCAGTACTTC
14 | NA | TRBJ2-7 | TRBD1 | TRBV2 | CASSEVGQGYEQYF | TGTGCCAGCAGTGAAGTCGGACAGGGCTACGAGCAGTACTTC
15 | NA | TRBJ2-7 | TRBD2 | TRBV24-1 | CATSDLSGGRYEQYF | TGTGCCACCAGTGATTTGTCGGGAGGGCGGTACGAGCAGTACTTC
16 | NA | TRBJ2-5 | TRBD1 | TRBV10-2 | CASSGSRGPLQETQYF | TGCGCCAGCAGTGGATCCAGGGGGCCTCTCCAAGAGACCCAGTACTTC
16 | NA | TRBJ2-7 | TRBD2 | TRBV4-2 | CASSQEPSGSSYEQYF | TGTGCCAGCAGCCAAGAGCCCAGCGGGAGCTCCTACGAGCAGTACTTC
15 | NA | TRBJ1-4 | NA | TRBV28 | CASRPSPPGNEKLFF | TGTGCCAGCAGGCCCTCGCCCCCGGGGAATGAAAAACTGTTTTTT
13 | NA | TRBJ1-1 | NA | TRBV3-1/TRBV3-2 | CASSQGIETEAFF | TGTGCCAGCAGCCAAGGAATCGAGACTGAAGCTTTCTTT
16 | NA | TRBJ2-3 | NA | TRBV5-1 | CASSGQPQPNTDTQYF | TGCGCCAGCAGCGGACAGCCTCAACCGAACACAGATACGCAGTATTTT
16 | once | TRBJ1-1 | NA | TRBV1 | CTSSQSRDRGGTEAFF | TGCACCAGCAGCCAGTCGAGAGACAGGGGAGGCACTGAAGCTTTCTTT
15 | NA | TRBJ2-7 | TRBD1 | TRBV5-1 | CASSPRDSFTYEQYF | TGCGCCAGCAGCCCCCGGGACAGCTTCACCTACGAGCAGTACTTC
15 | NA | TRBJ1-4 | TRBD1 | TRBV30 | CAWSNPGQGREKLFF | TGTGCCTGGAGCAATCCGGGACAGGGCCGGGAAAAACTGTTTTTT
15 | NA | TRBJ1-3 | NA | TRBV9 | CASSVSQGPGNTIYF | TGTGCCAGCAGCGTATCCCAGGGGCCAGGAAACACCATATATTTT
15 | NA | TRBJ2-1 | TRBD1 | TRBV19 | CASNQPGQTDNEQFF | TGTGCCAGTAACCAACCGGGACAGACAGACAATGAGCAGTTCTTC
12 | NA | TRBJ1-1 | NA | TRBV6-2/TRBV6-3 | CASSQSNTEAFF | TGTGCCAGCAGTCAGTCTAACACTGAAGCTTTCTTT
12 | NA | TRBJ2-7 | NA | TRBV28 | CASSLVADEQYF | TGTGCCAGCAGTTTAGTGGCAGACGAGCAGTACTTC
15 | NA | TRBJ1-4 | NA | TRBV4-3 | CASSQEKGSNEKLFF | TGCGCCAGCAGCCAAGAGAAGGGGTCCAATGAAAAACTGTTTTTT
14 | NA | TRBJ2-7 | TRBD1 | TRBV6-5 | CASSPWTGTYEQYF | TGTGCCAGCAGTCCCTGGACAGGTACCTACGAGCAGTACTTC
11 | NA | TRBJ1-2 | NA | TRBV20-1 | CSARNGYGYTF | TGCAGTGCTAGAAACGGGTATGGCTACACCTTC
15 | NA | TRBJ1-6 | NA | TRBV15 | CATSRDTVDSRALHF | TGTGCCACCAGCAGAGACACAGTGGATTCGAGGGCCCTCCACTTT
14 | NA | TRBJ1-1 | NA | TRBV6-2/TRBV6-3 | CASSKARELPEAFF | TGTGCCAGCAGCAAGGCTCGGGAGCTCCCTGAAGCTTTCTTT
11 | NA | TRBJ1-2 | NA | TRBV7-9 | CASSFSDGYTF | TGTGCCAGCAGCTTCTCGGATGGCTACACCTTC
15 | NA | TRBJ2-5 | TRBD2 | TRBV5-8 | CASTPSGRFQETQYF | TGTGCCAGCACCCCTAGCGGGAGATTCCAAGAGACCCAGTACTTC
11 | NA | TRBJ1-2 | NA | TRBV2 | CASSDKYGYTF | TGTGCCAGCAGCGACAAATATGGCTACACCTTC
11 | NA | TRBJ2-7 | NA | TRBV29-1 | CSVNNGNEQYF | TGCAGCGTTAATAACGGGAACGAGCAGTACTTC
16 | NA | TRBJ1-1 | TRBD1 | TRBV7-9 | CASSSWPGTVNTEAFF | TGTGCCAGCAGCTCATGGCCAGGGACAGTGAACACTGAAGCTTTCTTT
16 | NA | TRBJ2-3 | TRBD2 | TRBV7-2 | CASSFRLAGAADTQYF | TGTGCCAGCAGCTTCCGACTAGCGGGGGCCGCAGATACGCAGTATTTT
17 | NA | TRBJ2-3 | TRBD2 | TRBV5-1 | CASSLGLAGGFTDTQYF | TGCGCCAGCAGCCTGGGGCTAGCGGGGGGCTTCACAGATACGCAGTATTTT
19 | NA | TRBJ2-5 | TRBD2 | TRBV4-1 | CASSQDPTIQAGVQETQYF | TGCGCCAGCAGCCAAGATCCTACTATACAAGCGGGGGTCCAAGAGACCCAGTACTTC
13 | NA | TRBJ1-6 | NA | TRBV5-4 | CASSLEANSPLHF | TGTGCCAGCAGCTTGGAAGCGAATTCACCCCTCCACTTT
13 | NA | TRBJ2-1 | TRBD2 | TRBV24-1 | CATGTSGINEQFF | TGTGCCACAGGGACTAGCGGAATCAATGAGCAGTTCTTC
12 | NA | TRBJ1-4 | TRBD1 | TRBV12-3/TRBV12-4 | CASRGTGEKLFF | TGTGCCAGCAGGGGGACAGGGGAAAAACTGTTTTTT
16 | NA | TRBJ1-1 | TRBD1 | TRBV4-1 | CASTRDKGAPNTEAFF | TGCGCCAGCACGCGAGATAAGGGGGCGCCGAACACTGAAGCTTTCTTT
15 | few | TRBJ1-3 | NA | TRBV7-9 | CASSQVRGSGNTIYF | TGTGCCAGCAGCCAAGTTCGAGGGTCTGGAAACACCATATATTTT
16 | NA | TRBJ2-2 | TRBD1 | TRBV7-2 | CASSKGDRVGTGELFF | TGTGCCAGCAGCAAAGGGGACAGGGTAGGCACCGGGGAGCTGTTTTTT
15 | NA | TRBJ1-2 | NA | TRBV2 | CASSVQGINNYGYTF | TGTGCCAGCAGTGTACAGGGTATTAATAACTATGGCTACACCTTC
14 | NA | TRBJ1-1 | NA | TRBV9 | CASSVGGTNTEAFF | TGTGCCAGCAGCGTCGGGGGGACGAACACTGAAGCTTTCTTT
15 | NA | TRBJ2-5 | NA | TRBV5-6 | CASSLVAVRGETQYF | TGTGCCAGCAGCTTGGTGGCGGTTCGTGGGGAGACCCAGTACTTC
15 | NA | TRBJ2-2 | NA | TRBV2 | CASSLIAQNTGELFF | TGTGCCAGCAGTCTTATCGCACAAAACACCGGGGAGCTGTTTTTT
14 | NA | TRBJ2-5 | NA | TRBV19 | CASSIGRQQETQYF | TGTGCCAGTAGTATAGGGCGGCAGCAAGAGACCCAGTACTTC
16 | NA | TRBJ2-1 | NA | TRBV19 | CASSPRGLADYNEQFF | TGTGCCAGTAGCCCCCGGGGGCTAGCGGATTACAATGAGCAGTTCTTC
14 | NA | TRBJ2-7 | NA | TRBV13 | CASSEGGLTYEQYF | TGTGCCAGCAGCGAGGGCGGGTTAACCTACGAGCAGTACTTC
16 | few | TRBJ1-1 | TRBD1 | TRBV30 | CALTLRTGSVNTEAFF | TGTGCCTTGACACTACGGACAGGGTCGGTGAACACTGAAGCTTTCTTT
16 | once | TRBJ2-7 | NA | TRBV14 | CASSQDKGVKVSEQYF | TGTGCCAGCAGCCAAGATAAAGGGGTCAAGGTCAGCGAGCAGTACTTC
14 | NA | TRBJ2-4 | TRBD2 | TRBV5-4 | CASSLGGGENIQYF | TGTGCCAGCAGCTTGGGCGGGGGAGAAAACATTCAGTACTTC
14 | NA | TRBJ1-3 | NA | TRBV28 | CASSPAGSGNTIYF | TGTGCCAGCAGTCCGGCGGGGTCTGGAAACACCATATATTTT